These 22 T cell receptor beta chains originate from one sample sequenced in a study of beta chain features in type 1 diabetes (dated by TCRdb to 2017 to 2018). These receptors' targets are unknown. The library came from the immunoSEQ multiplex PCR assay. The entire amount of isolated RNA was reverse transcribed using the High Capacity cDNA Reverse Transcription Kit, so the sequenced TCRB transcripts were expressed ones. TCRdb mirrors the immuneACCESS table, restricted to in-frame sequences. Some clones are absent from its copies; in checked studies, under half trace to an unresolved V gene, and the reason for the others is unknown. The sample table lists almost 350,000 clones, roughly a tenth of them with a count of one. About 1% of the sample belongs to the ten largest clones. Overall study outcomes, separate from this receptor: Type 1 diabetes patients showed a moderate but significant shortening of TCRB CDR3 length in all four CD4+ subsets.

Sample: central memory CD4+ T cells from blood. All receptors come from a man aged 25-45 years with type 1 diabetes.

This clone was counted between two and nine times. CDR3 DNA: TGCGCCAGCAGCTTGACAGGGGAACTTAATACGTACGAGCAGTACTTC. Translated, it gives CASSLTGELNTYEQYF. V and J are TRBV5-1 and TRBJ2-7; TRBD1 matches at 7 bases. CDR1 and CDR2 from the germline V gene are SGHRS and YFSETQ. The junction had 11 bases not matched to a gene; V was cut back by 1 base and J by 4 bases. This CDR3 is 16 amino acids long. Supplemented by reference TRBV5-1 and TRBJ2-7, the full variable domain reads KAGVTQTPRYLIKTRGQQVTLSCSPISGHRSVSWYQQTPGQGLQFLFEYFSETQRNKGNFPGRFSGRQFSNSRSEMNVSTLELGDSALYLCASSLTGELNTYEQYFGPGTRLTVT.

The rearrangement links TRBV2 to TRBJ1-5; tentatively, D is TRBD1 (6 bases). With 6 bases removed from V and 3 bases from J, the gap between germline ends came to 9 bases. This CDR3 contains 13 residues. Looked up from germline, CDR1 is SNHLY and CDR2 is FYNNEI. CDR3 DNA sequence: TGTGCCAGCAGCAGACAGGTCAATCAGCCCCAGCATTTT. This encodes CASSRQVNQPQHF. The whole variable domain, remainder taken from reference TRBV2 and TRBJ1-5, is EPEVTQTPSHQVTQMGQEVILRCVPISNHLYFYWYRQILGQKVEFLVSFYNNEISEKSEIFDDQFSVERPDGSNFTLKIRSTKLEDSAMYFCASSRQVNQPQHFGDGTRLSIL.

Comments on this clone: It may be a read error: a sequence one base away is much more abundant. The sample has other DNA sequences that encode this CDR3 too. The rearrangement uses TRBV7-2 and TRBJ2-5; TRBD2 agrees at 7 bases. Germline CDR1 and CDR2: SGHTA and FQGNSA. V trimming: 3 bases; J trimming: 5 bases; junction bases outside the gene matches: 12. CDR3 length: 16 amino acids. In nucleotides, the CDR3 is TGTGCCAGCAGCTTGGCTAGGGGAGGGGCTATGGAGACCCAGTACTTC. Its protein is CASSLARGGAMETQYF. The full variable domain, with the rest looked up from reference TRBV7-2 and TRBJ2-5, is GAGVSQSPSNKVTEKGKDVELRCDPISGHTALYWYRQSLGQGLEFLIYFQGNSAPDKSGLPSDRFSAERTGGSVSTLTIQRTQQEDSAVYLCASSLARGGAMETQYFGPGTRLLVL.

This clone was seen more than once but under ten times. The V gene is TRBV4-1, the J gene TRBJ2-1; 10 bases map to TRBD2. The germline V gene has CDR1 MGHRA and CDR2 YSYEKL. The CDR3 totals 15 residues. The V segment lost 4 bases and the J segment 3 bases; nucleotides outside the gene matches: 3. In nucleotides, the CDR3 is TGCGCCAGCAGCCTTAGCGGGGGGCGCTACAATGAGCAGTTCTTC. Translated, it gives CASSLSGGRYNEQFF.

This clone has only a few counts. The genes are TRBV2 and TRBJ2-4; 9 positions agree with TRBD1. CDR1 SNHLY and CDR2 FYNNEI come from the germline V gene. The length of the CDR3 is 15 residues. V shed 6 bases, J shed 6 bases, and the junction held 9 bases outside the gene matches. The chain's CDR3 is CASRTGGAGGNIQYF. CDR3 bases: TGTGCCAGCAGAACAGGGGGCGCAGGCGGAAACATTCAGTACTTC.

This clone was observed a handful of times. The rearrangement uses TRBV5-4 and TRBJ1-2, with 8 bases matching TRBD1. V dropped 3 bases and J dropped 11; count of bases not matched to a gene: 6. Germline CDR1 and CDR2: SGHNT and YYREEE (reference sequence). The CDR3 is made up of 12 amino acids. CDR3 in DNA: TGTGCCAGCAGCTCGGGACAGGCCCGTTACACCTTC. It is translated as CASSSGQARYTF.

The chain links TRBV11-3 to TRBJ2-1, with TRBD2 matching over 7 bases. Germline CDR1 reads SGHNT; CDR2 reads YENEEA. Trimming removed 4 bases from V and 3 bases from J; junction bases left unmatched: 3. The CDR3 totals 14 residues. CDR3 nucleotides: TGTGCCAGCAGCTCCCGGGGGGTCTACAATGAGCAGTTCTTC. Residues: CASSSRGVYNEQFF.

V is TRBV2 and J is TRBJ2-1; TRBD1 might be the D (5 bases). Between the trimmed V and J ends, which lost 7 bases and 9 bases, there was a span of 10 bases. The CDR3 spans 11 residues. Germline-derived CDR1 and CDR2 are SNHLY and FYNNEI. CDR3 loop: CASTGGAEQFF. The CDR3 region has the DNA TGTGCCAGCACCGGTGGGGCTGAGCAGTTCTTC.

The J gene is TRBJ2-1, the V gene TRBV23-1; 14 bases match TRBD2. TRBV23-1 is treated as an ORF (open reading frame) with a function not yet certain. Losses at the gene ends were 7 bases for V and 5 bases for J; bases not matched to a gene: 16. This CDR3 region has 19 residues. The CDR3 DNA reads TGCGCCAGCAATCTTAGGACTAGCGGGGGGTCACGGTACGACAATGAGCAGTTCTTC. Translation gives CASNLRTSGGSRYDNEQFF.

As concerns this clone: Other DNA sequences within the sample encode an identical CDR3. This chain joins TRBV11-2 and TRBJ2-6; D unclear. This CDR3 region has 16 residues. Trimming pared 0 bases from V and 0 bases from J, leaving 6 bases between. Germline CDR1 is SGHAT and CDR2 is FQNNGV. The CDR3 reads CASSLDGSSGANVLTF. As DNA, the CDR3 is TGTGCCAGCAGCTTAGATGGCAGCTCTGGGGCCAACGTCCTGACTTTC. The full variable domain, completed using reference TRBV11-2 and TRBJ2-6, is EAGVAQSPRYKIIEKRQSVAFWCNPISGHATLYWYQQILGQGPKLLIQFQNNGVVDDSQLPKDRFSAERLKGVDSTLKIQPAKLEDSAVYLCASSLDGSSGANVLTFGAGSRLTVL.

The chain links TRBV7-2 to TRBJ2-7; D may be TRBD1 (5 bases). Germline lookup yields CDR1 SGHTA and CDR2 FQGNSA. With 10 bases removed from V and 3 bases from J, the gap between germline ends came to 16 bases. The CDR3 is 13 residues long. In DNA, the CDR3 is TGTGCCACCAAGGGGCCGAGAGGCTACGAGCAGTACTTC. Amino acids: CATKGPRGYEQYF.

V is TRBV4-3 and J is TRBJ2-2, with D possibly being TRBD1 (6 bases). V gave up 0 bases and J gave up 5 bases, with 10 bases separating them. Germline V gene sequence: CDR1 LGHNA, CDR2 YSLEER. The CDR3 length is 15 residues. The DNA for the CDR3 is TGCGCCAGCAGCCAAGATCACAGGGCTACCGGGGAGCTGTTTTTT. As protein: CASSQDHRATGELFF.

The table lists this clone with a few counts. The chain carries TRBV7-2 and TRBJ2-3; the match to TRBD2 covers 7 bases. Trimming at V came to 3 bases and at J to 1 base, leaving 10 bases not matched to a gene. The CDR3 is 17 residues long. CDR1 and CDR2 (germline): SGHTA, FQGNSA. CDR3 residues: CASSLGAGQVRTDTQYF. CDR3 DNA: TGTGCCAGCAGCTTGGGAGCGGGGCAGGTGCGCACAGATACGCAGTATTTT.

This clone was counted only a few times. Other DNA sequences in this sample translate to the same CDR3. The CDR3 loop is CASSLVSGGHGYTF. The CDR3 DNA reads TGTGCCAGCAGCTTAGTGTCCGGGGGGCACGGCTACACCTTC. The chain uses TRBV7-9 and TRBJ1-2; maybe TRBD1 (6 bases). Germline CDR1 SEHNR, CDR2 FQNEAQ (reference sequence). Trimming removed 1 base at V and 8 bases at J, with 14 bases between. The CDR3 runs 14 residues. Combining the CDR3 with reference TRBV7-9 and TRBJ1-2 gives the whole variable domain DTGVSQNPRHKITKRGQNVTFRCDPISEHNRLYWYRQTLGQGPEFLTYFQNEAQLEKSRLLSDRFSAERPKGSFSTLEIQRTEQGDSAMYLCASSLVSGGHGYTFGSGTRLTVV.

This clone came up a few times. V usage is TRBV25-1 and J usage is TRBJ1-1, with D maybe TRBD1 (5 bases). CDR1 and CDR2 from the germline V gene are MGHDK and SYGVNS. V was pared by 2 bases and J by 3 bases, with 7 bases between. The CDR3 extends over 13 amino acids. CDR3 in amino acids: CASSEMGDTEAFF. CDR3 bases: TGTGCCAGCAGTGAAATGGGGGACACTGAAGCTTTCTTT.

This clone was observed a handful of times. The chain joins TRBV11-2 to TRBJ1-2; possible D gene TRBD1, 6 bases. Germline CDR1 SGHAT, CDR2 FQNNGV. The CDR3 runs 14 residues. Trimming cost V 4 bases and J 6 bases, with 15 bases left between them. The CDR3 region has the DNA TGTGCCAGCAGCTCCTCGGCGGGGGGCGATGGCTACACCTTC. It is translated as CASSSSAGGDGYTF.

This clone showed up just a few times. The chain is built from TRBV5-1 and TRBJ2-3; the match to TRBD1 covers 8 bases. Germline assignment: CDR1 SGHRS and CDR2 YFSETQ. The trim removed 4 bases at V and 4 bases at J, leaving 8 bases unmatched. CDR3 length: 15 residues. The CDR3 here is CASSRRDRSSDTQYF. CDR3 nucleotides: TGCGCCAGCAGCCGGCGGGACAGGAGTTCAGATACGCAGTATTTT.

This clone was seen a handful of times. CDR3 nucleotides: TGTGCCACCGGAGGTCGAGGGTCTCAAGAGACCCAGTACTTC. This translates into CATGGRGSQETQYF. This chain uses TRBV6-5 with TRBJ2-5; D perhaps matches TRBD2 (5 bases). The germline V and J ends were trimmed by 10 bases and 2 bases, with 17 bases remaining between them. From germline, CDR1 is MNHEY and CDR2 SVGAGI. This CDR3 is built from 14 residues.

The chain combines TRBV7-2 with TRBJ2-3; 10 bases map to TRBD1. CDR3 length equals 18 residues. Germline V gives CDR1 SGHTA, CDR2 FQGNSA. V lost 5 bases to trimming and J lost 6 bases; unmatched junction nucleotides: 17. This CDR3 is CASSPLLGTGENGDTQYF. The CDR3 nucleotides are TGTGCCAGCAGCCCCCTTTTAGGGACAGGGGAAAATGGTGATACGCAGTATTTT.

This clone was seen just once. The chain recombines TRBV5-6 with TRBJ1-4; weak D call: TRBD1 (5 bases). The CDR3 consists of 15 residues. V lost 4 bases to trimming and J lost 5 bases, with 15 bases between them. Per the germline V gene, CDR1 is SGHDT and CDR2 is YYEEEE. For the CDR3, the DNA is TGTGCCAGCAGCAGGGGATCGGGGCCAAATGAAAAACTGTTTTTT. Its protein product is CASSRGSGPNEKLFF.

V gene TRBV7-2 combines with J gene TRBJ2-1, with 14 bases aligning to TRBD2. The CDR3 totals 16 residues. Trimming took 6 bases from V and 6 from J; bases not matched to a gene: 7. Per the germline V gene, CDR1 is SGHTA and CDR2 is FQGNSA. CDR3 coding DNA: TGTGCCAGCAGGCAGACTAGCGGGGGGGCCGGCAATGAGCAGTTCTTC. It yields the protein CASRQTSGGAGNEQFF.

V gene TRBV5-6 combines with J gene TRBJ1-1; D is unclear. Trimming stripped 1 base from V and 1 base from J, with 8 bases between. Germline CDR1 reads SGHDT; CDR2 reads YYEEEE. This CDR3 is built from 14 residues. The CDR3 spells CASSLPGRNTEAFF. CDR3 in DNA: TGTGCCAGCAGCTTGCCTGGGAGGAACACTGAAGCTTTCTTT.